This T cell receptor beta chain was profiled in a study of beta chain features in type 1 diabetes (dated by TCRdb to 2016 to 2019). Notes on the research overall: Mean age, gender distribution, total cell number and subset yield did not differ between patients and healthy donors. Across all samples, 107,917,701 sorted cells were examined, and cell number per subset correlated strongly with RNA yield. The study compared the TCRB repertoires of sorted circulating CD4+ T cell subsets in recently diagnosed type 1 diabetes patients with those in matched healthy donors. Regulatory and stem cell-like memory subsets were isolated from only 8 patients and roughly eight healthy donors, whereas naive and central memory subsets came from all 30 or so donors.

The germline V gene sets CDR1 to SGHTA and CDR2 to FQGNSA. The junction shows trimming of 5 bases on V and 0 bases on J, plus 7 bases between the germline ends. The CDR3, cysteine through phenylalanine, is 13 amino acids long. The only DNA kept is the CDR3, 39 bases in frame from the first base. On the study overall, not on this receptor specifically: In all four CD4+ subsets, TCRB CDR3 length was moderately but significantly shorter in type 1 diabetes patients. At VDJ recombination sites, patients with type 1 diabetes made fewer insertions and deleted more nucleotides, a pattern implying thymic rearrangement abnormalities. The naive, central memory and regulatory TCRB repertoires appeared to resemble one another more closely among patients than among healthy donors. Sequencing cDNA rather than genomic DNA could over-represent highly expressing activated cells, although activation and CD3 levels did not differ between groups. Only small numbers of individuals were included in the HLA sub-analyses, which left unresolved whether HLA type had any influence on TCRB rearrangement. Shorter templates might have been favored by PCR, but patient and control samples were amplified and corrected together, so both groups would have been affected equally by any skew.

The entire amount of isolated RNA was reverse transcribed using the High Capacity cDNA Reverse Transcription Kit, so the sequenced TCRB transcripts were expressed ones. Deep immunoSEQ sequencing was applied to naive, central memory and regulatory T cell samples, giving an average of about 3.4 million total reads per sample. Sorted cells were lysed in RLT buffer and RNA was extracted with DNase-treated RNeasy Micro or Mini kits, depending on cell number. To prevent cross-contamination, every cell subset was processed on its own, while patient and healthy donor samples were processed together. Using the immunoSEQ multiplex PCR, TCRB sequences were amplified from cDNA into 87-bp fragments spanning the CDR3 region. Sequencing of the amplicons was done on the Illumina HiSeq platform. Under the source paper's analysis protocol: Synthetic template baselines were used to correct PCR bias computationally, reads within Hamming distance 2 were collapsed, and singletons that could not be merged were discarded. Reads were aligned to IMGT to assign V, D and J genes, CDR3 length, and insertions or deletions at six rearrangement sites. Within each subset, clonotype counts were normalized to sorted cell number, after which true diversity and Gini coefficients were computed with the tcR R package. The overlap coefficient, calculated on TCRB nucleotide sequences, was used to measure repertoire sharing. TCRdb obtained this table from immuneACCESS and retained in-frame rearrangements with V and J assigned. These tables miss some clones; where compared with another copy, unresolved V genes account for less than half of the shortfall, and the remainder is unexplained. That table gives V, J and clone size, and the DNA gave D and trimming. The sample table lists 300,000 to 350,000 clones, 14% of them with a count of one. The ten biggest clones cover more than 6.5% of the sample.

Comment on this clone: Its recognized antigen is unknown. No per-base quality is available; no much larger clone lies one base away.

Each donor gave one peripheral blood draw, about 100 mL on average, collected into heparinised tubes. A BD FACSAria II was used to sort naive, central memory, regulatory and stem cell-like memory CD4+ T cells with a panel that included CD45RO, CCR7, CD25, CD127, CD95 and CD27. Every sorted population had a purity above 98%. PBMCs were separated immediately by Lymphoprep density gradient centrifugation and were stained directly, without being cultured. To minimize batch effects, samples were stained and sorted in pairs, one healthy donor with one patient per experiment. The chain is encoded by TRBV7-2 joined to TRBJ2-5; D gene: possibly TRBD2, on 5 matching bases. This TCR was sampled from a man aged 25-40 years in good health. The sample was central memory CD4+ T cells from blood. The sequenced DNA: TGTGCCAGCAGCCCGGGGAACCAAGAGACCCAGTACTTC. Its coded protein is CASSPGNQETQYF.